These T cell receptor beta chains were read from a single sample in a study of OX40 agonist ivuxolimab in advanced cancers. Only in-frame clones appear in the TCRdb table, and some are missing; sequencing was by immunoSEQ multiplex PCR. The sample comprises tens of thousands of clones, 80% to 95% of which are singletons, and less than 2.5% rests with the top ten. Sequenced here: CD4+ or CD8+ T cells sorted from blood, sampled in a trial of the OX40 agonist ivuxolimab. Every receptor here comes from an adult with an advanced solid tumor such as melanoma, head and neck, liver or kidney cancer. Each CDR3 is given with its conserved first and last residue. A D gene is named only where the DNA matches it firmly. Clone size is given for some rows only: seen once, a few or many times, or a class if the clone is expanded.

>-|-|TRBJ2-5|TRBV14
CASRRGGAPETQYF
TGTGCCAGCAGGAGGGGGGGAGCCCCCGAGACCCAGTACTTC
>-|-|TRBJ1-3|TRBV5-4
CASSLGRSSGNTIYF
TGTGCCAGCAGCTTAGGCAGGAGCTCTGGAAACACCATATATTTT
>-|-|TRBJ1-5|TRBV7-2
CASSPSYDQPQHF
TGTGCCAGCAGCCCCTCGTACGATCAGCCCCAGCATTTT
>-|-|TRBJ2-3|TRBV7-2
CASSLGAAYTDTQYF
TGTGCCAGCAGCTTAGGCGCGGCATACACAGATACGCAGTATTTT
>-|TRBD1|TRBJ1-2|TRBV27
CASSGRRQGNYGYTF
TGTGCCAGCAGTGGGAGAAGACAGGGCAACTATGGCTACACCTTC
>-|TRBD1|TRBJ2-2|TRBV11-3
CASSLDRGTTNTGELFF
TGTGCCAGCAGCCTCGACAGGGGGACTACGAACACCGGGGAGCTGTTTTTT
>few|TRBD1|TRBJ1-3|TRBV30
CAWGTGTRNTIYF
TGTGCCTGGGGGACAGGGACTAGAAACACCATATATTTT
>-|TRBD1|TRBJ2-3|TRBV18
CASSPPQQGATNTQYF
TGTGCCAGCTCACCACCCCAGCAGGGGGCCACAAATACGCAGTATTTT
>-|TRBD1|TRBJ1-4|TRBV6-4
CASKRGRETNEKLFF
TGTGCCAGCAAAAGGGGGCGAGAGACTAATGAAAAACTGTTTTTT
>-|TRBD2|TRBJ2-3|TRBV9
CASSVLAGVLDTQYF
TGTGCCAGCAGCGTACTAGCGGGAGTTTTAGATACGCAGTATTTT
>-|-|TRBJ2-3|TRBV6-6
CASSSPSTDTQYF
TGTGCCAGCAGTTCCCCTAGCACAGATACGCAGTATTTT
>-|TRBD2|TRBJ2-7|TRBV7-2
CASSLDGAGGYEQYF
TGTGCCAGCAGCCTAGACGGAGCGGGAGGATACGAGCAGTACTTC
>few|-|TRBJ1-2|TRBV6-5
CASRPPRGANYGYTF
TGTGCCAGCAGGCCGCCCCGTGGGGCTAACTATGGCTACACCTTC
>-|-|TRBJ1-2|TRBV4-2
CASSQDRQGGRGYTF
TGTGCCAGCAGCCAAGATCGGCAGGGAGGGCGTGGCTACACCTTC
>-|-|TRBJ2-1|TRBV9
CASSVQSLYYNEQFF
TGTGCCAGCAGCGTGCAGTCCCTTTACTACAATGAGCAGTTCTTC
>-|TRBD2|TRBJ2-3|TRBV5-1
CASTLAGSTDTQYF
TGCGCCAGCACCTTAGCGGGGAGCACAGATACGCAGTATTTT